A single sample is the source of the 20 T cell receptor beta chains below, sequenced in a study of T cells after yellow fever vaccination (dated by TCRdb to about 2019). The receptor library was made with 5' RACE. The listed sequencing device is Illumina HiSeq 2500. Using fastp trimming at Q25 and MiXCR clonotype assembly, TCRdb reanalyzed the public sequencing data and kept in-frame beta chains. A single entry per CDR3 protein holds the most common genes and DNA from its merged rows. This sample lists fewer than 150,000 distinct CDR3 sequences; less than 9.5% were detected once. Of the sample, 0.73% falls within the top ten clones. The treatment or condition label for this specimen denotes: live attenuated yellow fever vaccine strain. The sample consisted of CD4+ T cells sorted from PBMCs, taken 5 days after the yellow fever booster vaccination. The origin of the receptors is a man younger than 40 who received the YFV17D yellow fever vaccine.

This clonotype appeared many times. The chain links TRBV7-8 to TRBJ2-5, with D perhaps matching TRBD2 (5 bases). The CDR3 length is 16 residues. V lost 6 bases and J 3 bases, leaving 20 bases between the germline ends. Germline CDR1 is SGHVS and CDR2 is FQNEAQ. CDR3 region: CASRSRAGLSEETQYF. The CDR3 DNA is TGTGCCAGCAGATCTAGAGCTGGACTCTCTGAAGAGACCCAGTACTTC.

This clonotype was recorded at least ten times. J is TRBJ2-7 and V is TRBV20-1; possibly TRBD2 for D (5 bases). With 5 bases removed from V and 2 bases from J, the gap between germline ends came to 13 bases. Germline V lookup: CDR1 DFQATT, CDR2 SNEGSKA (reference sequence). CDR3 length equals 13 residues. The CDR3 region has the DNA TGCAGTGCTGATTCCCCCGGGGCCTACGAGCAGTACTTC. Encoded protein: CSADSPGAYEQYF.

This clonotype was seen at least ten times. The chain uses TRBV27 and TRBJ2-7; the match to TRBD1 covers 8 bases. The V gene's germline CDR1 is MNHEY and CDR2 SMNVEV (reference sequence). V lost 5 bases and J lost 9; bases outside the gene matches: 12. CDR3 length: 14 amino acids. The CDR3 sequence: CASSPWTGPTVQYF. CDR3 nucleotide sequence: TGTGCCAGCAGTCCCTGGACAGGGCCTACGGTGCAGTACTTC.

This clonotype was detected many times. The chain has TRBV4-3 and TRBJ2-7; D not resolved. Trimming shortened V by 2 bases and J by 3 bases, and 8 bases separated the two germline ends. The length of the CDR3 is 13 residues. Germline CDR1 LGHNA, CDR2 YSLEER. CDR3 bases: TGCGCCAGCAGCCAATTTTGGGACTACGAGCAGTACTTC. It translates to CASSQFWDYEQYF.

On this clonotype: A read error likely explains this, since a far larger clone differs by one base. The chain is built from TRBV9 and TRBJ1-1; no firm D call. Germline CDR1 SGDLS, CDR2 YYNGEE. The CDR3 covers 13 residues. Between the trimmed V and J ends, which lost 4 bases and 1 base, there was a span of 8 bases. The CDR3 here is CASSLTANTEAFF. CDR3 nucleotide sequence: TGTGCCAGCAGCTTAACAGCGAACACTGAAGCTTTCTTT.

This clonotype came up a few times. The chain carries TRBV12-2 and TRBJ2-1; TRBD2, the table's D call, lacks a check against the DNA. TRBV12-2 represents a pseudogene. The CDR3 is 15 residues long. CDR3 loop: CASPTSGRAKNEQFF. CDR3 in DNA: TGTGCAAGCCCCACTAGCGGGAGGGCGAAGAATGAGCAGTTCTTC.

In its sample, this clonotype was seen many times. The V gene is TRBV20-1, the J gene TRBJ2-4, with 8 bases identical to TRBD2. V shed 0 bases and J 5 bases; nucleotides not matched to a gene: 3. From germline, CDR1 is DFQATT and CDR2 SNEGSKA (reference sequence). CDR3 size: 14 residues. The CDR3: CSARDQAGENIQYF. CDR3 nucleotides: TGCAGTGCTAGAGATCAAGCGGGAGAAAACATTCAGTACTTC.

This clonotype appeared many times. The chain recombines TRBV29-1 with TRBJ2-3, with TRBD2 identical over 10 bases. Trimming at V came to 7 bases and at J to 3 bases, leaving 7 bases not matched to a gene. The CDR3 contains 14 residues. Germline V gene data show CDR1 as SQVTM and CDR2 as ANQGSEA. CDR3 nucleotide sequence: TGCAGCGAACAGCGGGAGGGCCTGACAGATACGCAGTATTTT. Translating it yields CSEQREGLTDTQYF.

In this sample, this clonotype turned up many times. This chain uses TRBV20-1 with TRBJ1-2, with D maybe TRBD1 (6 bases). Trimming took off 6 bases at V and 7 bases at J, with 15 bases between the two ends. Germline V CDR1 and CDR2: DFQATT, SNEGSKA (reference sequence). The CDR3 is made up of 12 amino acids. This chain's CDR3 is CSARRQEGGYTF. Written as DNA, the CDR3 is TGCAGTGCAAGAAGACAGGAAGGTGGCTACACCTTC.

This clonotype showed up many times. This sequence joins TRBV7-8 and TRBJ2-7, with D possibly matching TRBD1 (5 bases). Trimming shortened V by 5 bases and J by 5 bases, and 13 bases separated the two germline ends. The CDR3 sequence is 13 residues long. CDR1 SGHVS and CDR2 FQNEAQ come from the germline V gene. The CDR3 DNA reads TGTGCCAGCAGCCGGCAGGGTATGCACGAGCAGTACTTC. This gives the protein CASSRQGMHEQYF.

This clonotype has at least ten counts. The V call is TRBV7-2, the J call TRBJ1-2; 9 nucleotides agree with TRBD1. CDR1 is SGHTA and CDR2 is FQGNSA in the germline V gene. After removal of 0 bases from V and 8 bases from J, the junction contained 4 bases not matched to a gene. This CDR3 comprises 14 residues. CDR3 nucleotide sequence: TGTGCCAGCAGCTTAGCGCACAGGGGGCAAGGCTACACCTTC. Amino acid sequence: CASSLAHRGQGYTF. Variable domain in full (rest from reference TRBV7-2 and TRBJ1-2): GAGVSQSPSNKVTEKGKDVELRCDPISGHTALYWYRQSLGQGLEFLIYFQGNSAPDKSGLPSDRFSAERTGGSVSTLTIQRTQQEDSAVYLCASSLAHRGQGYTFGSGTRLTVV.

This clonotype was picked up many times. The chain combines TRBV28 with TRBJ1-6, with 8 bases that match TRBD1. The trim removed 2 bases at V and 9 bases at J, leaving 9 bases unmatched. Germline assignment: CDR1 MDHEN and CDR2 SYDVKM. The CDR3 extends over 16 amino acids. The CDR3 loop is CASSLVQGQGGSPLHF. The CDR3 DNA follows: TGTGCCAGCAGTTTAGTGCAAGGACAGGGAGGTTCACCCCTCCACTTT.

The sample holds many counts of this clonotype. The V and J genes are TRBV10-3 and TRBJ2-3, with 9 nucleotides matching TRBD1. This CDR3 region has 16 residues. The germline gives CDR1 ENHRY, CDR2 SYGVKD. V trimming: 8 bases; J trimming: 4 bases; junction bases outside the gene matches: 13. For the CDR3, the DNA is TGTGCCATCCAGCCCAGGGACAGGGTGAAGGCAGATACGCAGTATTTT. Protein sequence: CAIQPRDRVKADTQYF.

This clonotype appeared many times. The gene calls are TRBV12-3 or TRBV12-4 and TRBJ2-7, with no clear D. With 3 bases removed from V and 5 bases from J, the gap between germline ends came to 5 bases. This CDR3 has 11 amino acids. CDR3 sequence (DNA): TGTGCCAGCAGTTTCGGCGACGAGCAGTACTTC. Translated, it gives CASSFGDEQYF.

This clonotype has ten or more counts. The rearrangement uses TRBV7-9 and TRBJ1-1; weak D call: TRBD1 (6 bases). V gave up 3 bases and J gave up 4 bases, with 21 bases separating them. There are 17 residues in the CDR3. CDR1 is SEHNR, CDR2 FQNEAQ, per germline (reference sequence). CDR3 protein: CASSFLAGVRDSTEAFF. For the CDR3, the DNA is TGTGCCAGCAGCTTTCTGGCAGGGGTTCGTGATAGCACTGAAGCTTTCTTT.

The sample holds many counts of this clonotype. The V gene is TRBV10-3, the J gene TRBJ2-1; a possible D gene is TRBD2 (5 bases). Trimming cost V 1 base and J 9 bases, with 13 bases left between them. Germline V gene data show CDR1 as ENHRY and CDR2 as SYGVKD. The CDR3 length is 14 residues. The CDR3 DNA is TGTGCCATCAGTGAGTTGGCTTCAAGCGGTGAGCAGTTCTTC. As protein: CAISELASSGEQFF.

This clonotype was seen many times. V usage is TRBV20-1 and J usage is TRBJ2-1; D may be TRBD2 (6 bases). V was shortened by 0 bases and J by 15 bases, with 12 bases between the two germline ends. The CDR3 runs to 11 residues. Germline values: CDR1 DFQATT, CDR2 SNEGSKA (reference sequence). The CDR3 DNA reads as TGCAGTGCTAGAGAGGGGGACTGGGGGTTCTTC. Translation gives CSAREGDWGFF.

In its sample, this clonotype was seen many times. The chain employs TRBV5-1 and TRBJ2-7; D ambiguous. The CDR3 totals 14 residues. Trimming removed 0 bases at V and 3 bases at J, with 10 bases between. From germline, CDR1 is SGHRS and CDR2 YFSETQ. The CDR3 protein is CASSLEGNGYEQYF. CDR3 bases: TGCGCCAGCAGCTTGGAAGGGAACGGCTACGAGCAGTACTTC. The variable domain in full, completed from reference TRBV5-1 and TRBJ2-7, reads KAGVTQTPRYLIKTRGQQVTLSCSPISGHRSVSWYQQTPGQGLQFLFEYFSETQRNKGNFPGRFSGRQFSNSRSEMNVSTLELGDSALYLCASSLEGNGYEQYFGPGTRLTVT.

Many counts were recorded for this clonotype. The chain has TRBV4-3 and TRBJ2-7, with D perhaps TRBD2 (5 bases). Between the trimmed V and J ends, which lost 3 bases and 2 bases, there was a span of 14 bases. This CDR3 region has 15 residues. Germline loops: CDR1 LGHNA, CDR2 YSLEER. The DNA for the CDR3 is TGCGCCAGCAGCCACCTACCCGGGAAGACCTACGAGCAGTACTTC. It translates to CASSHLPGKTYEQYF.

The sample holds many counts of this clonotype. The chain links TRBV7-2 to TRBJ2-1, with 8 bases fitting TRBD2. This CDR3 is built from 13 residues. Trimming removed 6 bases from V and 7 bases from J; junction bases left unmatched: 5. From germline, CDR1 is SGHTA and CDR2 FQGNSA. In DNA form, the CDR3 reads TGTGCCAGCAGGACGGGAGGGGGGAATGAGCAGTTCTTC. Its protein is CASRTGGGNEQFF.